The 27 T cell receptor beta chains below were found in one sample sequenced in a study of cytomegalovirus exposure and HLA in healthy donors. 13 Jbeta primers and 60 Vbeta primers were used for the PCR. The table came from immunoSEQ multiplex PCR; TCRdb's copy has only in-frame clones and leaves some out. This sample yields 130,000 or so clones, of which roughly four fifths are seen a single time; roughly 3.2% belongs to the top ten. The sequenced sample was PBMCs. The receptors come from a young man in good health and CMV-seropositive.

This chain joins TRBV7-8 and TRBJ1-3; possibly TRBD1 for D (5 bases). V shed 6 bases and J shed 9 bases, with 12 bases lying between them. Germline V gives CDR1 SGHVS, CDR2 FQNEAQ. The CDR3 has 12 amino acids. The CDR3 DNA reads as TGTGCCAGCAGGCAGGGTTACGGCACCATATATTTT. Translated, it gives CASRQGYGTIYF.

In this sample, this clone turned up a few times. The chain uses TRBV29-1 and TRBJ1-1; maybe TRBD1 (6 bases). The germline gives CDR1 SQVTM, CDR2 ANQGSEA. CDR3 length: 12 amino acids. Trimming stripped 4 bases from V and 5 bases from J, with 11 bases between. CDR3 DNA: TGCAGCGTTGTTTATCAGGGGACTGAAGCTTTCTTT. Translation: CSVVYQGTEAFF.

The rearrangement links TRBV5-6 to TRBJ1-4; 10 bases agree with TRBD1. The CDR3 has 15 residues. The germline V gene encodes CDR1 SGHDT and CDR2 YYEEEE. Unmatched junction bases numbered 7, after V lost 4 bases and J lost 7 bases. CDR3: CASSVPGTGVEKLFF. CDR3 coding DNA: TGTGCCAGCAGCGTACCCGGGACAGGGGTTGAAAAACTGTTTTTT.

This chain joins TRBV2 and TRBJ1-1, with no clear D. CDR1 and CDR2 (germline): SNHLY, FYNNEI. V shed 4 bases and J shed 1 base, with 10 bases lying between them. This CDR3 contains 14 residues. CDR3 region: CASSVSLANTEAFF. In nucleotides, the CDR3 is TGTGCCAGCAGTGTCTCCTTAGCGAACACTGAAGCTTTCTTT.

This clone was observed a single time. The CDR3 loop reads CALFRPPTYSYNEQFF. CDR3 DNA sequence: TGTGCCTTATTTCGCCCCCCTACCTACTCCTACAATGAGCAGTTCTTC. This rearrangement joins TRBV30 to TRBJ2-1; D gene ambiguous. Germline CDR1 reads GTSNPN; CDR2 reads SVGIG (reference sequence). V was cut by 7 bases and J by 0 bases, with 19 bases left in between. The CDR3 has 16 residues.

The chain has TRBV19 and TRBJ1-1; a weak D match, TRBD1 (6 bases). CDR3 size: 16 residues. Deletions cut 1 base from V and 0 bases from J, with 12 bases between. Germline CDR1 LNHDA, CDR2 SQIVND (reference sequence). CDR3 loop: CASSIGGHAMNTEAFF. The CDR3 bases are TGTGCCAGTAGTATAGGGGGACACGCCATGAACACTGAAGCTTTCTTT.

This clone was recorded only once. This chain connects TRBV5-1 to TRBJ2-5; 10 nucleotides align to TRBD2. The CDR3 contains 15 residues. Trimming cost V 0 bases and J 6 bases; bases outside gene matches: 5. Looked up from germline, CDR1 is SGHRS and CDR2 is YFSETQ. CDR3 DNA sequence: TGCGCCAGCAGCTTGGAGCGGGAGGGCCGAAAGACCCAGTACTTC. Amino acids: CASSLEREGRKTQYF.

The rearrangement joins TRBV7-9 to TRBJ2-7; D possibly corresponds to TRBD1 (6 bases). Germline V gene data show CDR1 as SEHNR and CDR2 as FQNEAQ (reference sequence). Trimming removed 0 bases at V and 8 bases at J, with 11 bases between. This CDR3 has 13 residues. The CDR3, as DNA: TGTGCCAGCAGCTTAGCGGCAGGGGAACAGCAGTACTTC. Amino acids: CASSLAAGEQQYF.

The V and J genes are TRBV14 and TRBJ2-7, with unresolved D. The germline V gene encodes CDR1 SGHDN and CDR2 FVKESK. V was shortened by 3 bases and J by 0 bases, with 12 bases between the two germline ends. This CDR3 has 15 residues. CDR3 in amino acids: CASSHNAAISYEQYF. The CDR3 coding sequence is TGTGCCAGCAGCCATAACGCGGCCATCTCCTACGAGCAGTACTTC.

The chain joins TRBV27 to TRBJ2-1, with 9 bases fitting TRBD1. The CDR3 length is 16 residues. Germline V gene lookup returns CDR1 MNHEY and CDR2 SMNVEV (reference sequence). V dropped 2 bases and J dropped 8; count of bases not matched to a gene: 10. The DNA for the CDR3 is TGTGCCAGCAGTTTAGGGGACAGGGCATTCAGGGATGAGCAGTTCTTC. Protein: CASSLGDRAFRDEQFF.

This rearrangement joins TRBV4-1 to TRBJ2-5, with 9 positions matching TRBD1. J gave up 5 bases and V 5 bases, and 12 bases lay outside the gene matches. The CDR3 has 16 residues. Germline CDR1 and CDR2: MGHRA and YSYEKL. Written as DNA, the CDR3 is TGCGCCAGCAGCTTGAGAAGGGGACAGGGTCTTGAGACCCAGTACTTC. The encoded protein is CASSLRRGQGLETQYF.

The rearrangement links TRBV28 to TRBJ1-2; D is uncertain. CDR3 length: 14 residues. CDR1 MDHEN and CDR2 SYDVKM come from the germline V gene. Trimming removed 4 bases from V and 4 bases from J, with 13 bases in between. The CDR3 reads CASSSIGSSYGYTF. The CDR3 DNA follows: TGTGCCAGCAGTTCTATTGGGAGTAGCTATGGCTACACCTTC.

The chain links TRBV7-9 to TRBJ1-2; the D gene is possibly TRBD1 (5 bases). Germline loops: CDR1 SEHNR, CDR2 FQNEAQ (reference sequence). This CDR3 comprises 14 residues. V lost 5 bases and J lost 4, with 14 bases in between. The CDR3 DNA is TGTGCCAGCAGCCCTAGTAGGGGCCCCTATGGCTACACCTTC. This encodes CASSPSRGPYGYTF.

In the case of this clone: The same CDR3 is also encoded by other DNA sequences in this sample. Here the CDR3 reads CASSQDRGESQPQHF. CDR3 DNA sequence: TGCGCCAGCAGCCAAGATCGGGGGGAAAGCCAGCCCCAGCATTTT. The chain employs TRBV4-1 and TRBJ1-5; weak D call: TRBD1 (5 bases). This CDR3 region has 15 residues. V lost 0 bases and J lost 7, with 13 bases in between. The germline gives CDR1 MGHRA, CDR2 YSYEKL.

The chain is built from TRBV7-2 and TRBJ1-5; D gene unclear. Germline-derived CDR1 and CDR2 are SGHTA and FQGNSA. V was pared by 5 bases and J by 3 bases, with 8 bases between. The CDR3 has 13 amino acids. DNA for the CDR3: TGTGCCAGCAGCCTCCAGGCCAATCAGCCCCAGCATTTT. Translated: CASSLQANQPQHF.

The rearrangement joins TRBV10-3 to TRBJ2-1; 10 bases are shared with TRBD1. With 7 bases clipped from V and 8 bases from J, the junction kept 11 bases outside the gene matches. CDR3 size: 15 residues. Germline V CDR1 and CDR2: ENHRY, SYGVKD. CDR3 protein: CAIKPKGQGRDEQFF. CDR3 nucleotides: TGTGCCATCAAACCCAAGGGACAGGGGAGGGATGAGCAGTTCTTC.

The chain has TRBV10-2 and TRBJ1-1; possible D gene TRBD1, 5 bases. Germline loops: CDR1 WSHSY, CDR2 SAAADI. The CDR3 covers 13 residues. V was clipped by 2 bases and J by 5 bases, with 9 bases between them. The CDR3 loop reads CASSEGTGTEAFF. The CDR3 coding sequence is TGCGCCAGCAGTGAGGGGACTGGGACTGAAGCTTTCTTT.

The chain is built from TRBV23-1 and TRBJ1-3; the D gene is possibly TRBD1 (6 bases). TRBV23-1 is annotated as an ORF whose role is uncertain. The CDR3 runs to 18 residues. Trimming shortened V by 3 bases and J by 1 base, and 19 bases separated the two germline ends. CDR3 sequence (DNA): TGCGCCAGCAGTCATAAATTAGACAGGCCGAAGTCTGGAAACACCATATATTTT. Translated: CASSHKLDRPKSGNTIYF.

This sequence joins TRBV6-1 and TRBJ1-1; 7 bases are shared with TRBD1. Germline V lookup: CDR1 MNHNS, CDR2 SASEGT. The trim removed 0 bases at V and 10 bases at J, leaving 2 bases unmatched. CDR3 length: 12 residues. CDR3 in DNA: TGTGCCAGCAGTGAAGCAAGGGGGCGAGCTTTCTTT. Encoded protein: CASSEARGRAFF.

The chain joins TRBV5-1 to TRBJ2-7, with 7 nucleotides matching TRBD2. The V and J ends lost 4 bases and 5 bases, in that order; junction bases with no gene match: 6. The CDR3 length is 13 residues. Looked up from germline, CDR1 is SGHRS and CDR2 is YFSETQ. In DNA form, the CDR3 reads TGCGCCAGCAGCGTTGGGAGCGGGGACGAGCAGTACTTC. Amino acid sequence: CASSVGSGDEQYF.

The CDR3 loop reads CASSQDRDTQYF. The CDR3 DNA is TGCGCCAGCAGCCAAGATCGAGATACGCAGTATTTT. V is TRBV4-1 and J is TRBJ2-3; D remains ambiguous. The V end lost 0 bases, the J end lost 5 bases, and 3 bases lay between the germline ends. The germline gives CDR1 MGHRA, CDR2 YSYEKL. This CDR3 spans 12 amino acids.

This CDR3 reads CASSGTGVTIYF. The DNA for the CDR3 is TGTGCCAGCAGTGGGACAGGGGTCACCATATATTTT. V is TRBV6-1 and J is TRBJ1-3, with 9 bases aligning to TRBD1. V lost 4 bases, J lost 9 bases, and 1 base stayed unmatched. CDR3 length equals 12 residues. CDR1 and CDR2 (germline): MNHNS, SASEGT.

V gene TRBV5-1 combines with J gene TRBJ2-4; 13 nucleotides agree with TRBD2. After removal of 4 bases from V and 7 bases from J, the junction contained 5 bases not matched to a gene. The CDR3 has 15 residues. CDR1 is SGHRS, CDR2 YFSETQ, per germline. CDR3 sequence (DNA): TGCGCCAGCAGCCGACTAGCGGGAGGACGGAACATTCAGTACTTC. Its translation: CASSRLAGGRNIQYF. Filled out from reference TRBV5-1 and TRBJ2-4, the complete variable domain reads KAGVTQTPRYLIKTRGQQVTLSCSPISGHRSVSWYQQTPGQGLQFLFEYFSETQRNKGNFPGRFSGRQFSNSRSEMNVSTLELGDSALYLCASSRLAGGRNIQYFGAGTRLSVL.

The chain couples TRBV29-1 to TRBJ2-1, with TRBD2 matching over 7 bases. With 4 bases clipped from V and 1 base from J, the junction kept 7 bases outside the gene matches. The CDR3 spans 15 residues. CDR1 SQVTM and CDR2 ANQGSEA come from the germline V gene. The CDR3 nucleotides are TGCAGCGTTGTCGGGGGGAGGGGTTCCTACAATGAGCAGTTCTTC. Translating it yields CSVVGGRGSYNEQFF.

V and J are TRBV5-1 and TRBJ1-2; TRBD1 aligns across 8 bases. The V gene end was trimmed by 5 bases and the J gene end by 3 bases; junction bases not matched to a gene: 6. Germline-derived CDR1 and CDR2 are SGHRS and YFSETQ. CDR3 length equals 14 residues. The DNA for the CDR3 is TGCGCCAGCAGAATAACAGGGGGTCACTATGGCTACACCTTC. The encoded protein is CASRITGGHYGYTF.

For the CDR3, the DNA is TGTGCCAGCAGCAGAGGGAATGAGCAGTTCTTC. Translation: CASSRGNEQFF. The chain employs TRBV18 and TRBJ2-1; the D gene is possibly TRBD2 (5 bases). This CDR3 is 11 amino acids long. Germline V gene data show CDR1 as KGHSH and CDR2 as LQKENI. Trimming cost V 8 bases and J 7 bases, with 9 bases left between them.

The rearrangement joins TRBV9 to TRBJ2-1; the match to TRBD1 covers 7 bases. The length of the CDR3 is 15 residues. Germline CDR1 SGDLS, CDR2 YYNGEE. Trimming cost V 6 bases and J 6 bases; bases outside gene matches: 12. CDR3 in amino acids: CASKIQPGQANEQFF. DNA of the CDR3: TGTGCCAGCAAGATACAGCCAGGACAGGCCAATGAGCAGTTCTTC.